This T cell receptor beta chain was documented in a study of cytomegalovirus exposure and HLA in healthy donors (dated by TCRdb to the late 2010s). As for the study more broadly: According to an earlier analysis of a few hundred of the donors, roughly 180 million T cells yielded roughly 110 million unique TCR beta sequences and about 300 Gb of sequence data. To decide whether each TCR beta V gene segment behaved as functional or pseudogenic, an earlier analysis of some 600 of the donors relied on high-throughput TCR beta sequencing. Donor age, sex, ethnicity and CMV serostatus were collected together with the repertoire data. The number of typed donors differed by locus: roughly 629-640 for A, B, C, DRB1 and DQB1; some 500 for DQA1; some 610 for DPA1; and around 450 for DPB1. Among under 450 genotyped donors of the cohort, an average of 235,054 unique TCR beta nucleotide sequences were sequenced per donor, 15% to 20% of them non-productive. Rather than drawing on any new phenotypic data, the later analysis identified candidate immune exposures from TCR beta sequences and the way those sequences occurred across donors. Class I and class II HLA loci were covered by the typing at four-digit resolution. The aim of the study was to test whether cataloging public T cell receptors could identify signatures of past pathogen exposure. About 280 gigabases of sequencing data and 75 million to 85 million unique TCR sequences made up an early release that covered under 750 HLA-typed donors. High-throughput TCR immunosequencing, statistical association of individual TCRs with disease status, and machine learning were combined to predict cytomegalovirus infection status. The T cell repertoires of roughly 660 subjects were profiled by immunosequencing and related to cytomegalovirus serostatus. Because of strong linkage in the cohort, roughly five DR-DQ haplotypes were treated as single units for association and clustering. A later genetic analysis took genome-wide SNP genotypes for about 55% of the 666 donors and used that subset as a discovery cohort. A later analysis re-analyzed previously published TCR beta repertoires from several hundred donors and added high-resolution HLA genotyping to study TCR occurrence patterns. All discovery cohort repertoires had been generated using a single sequencing platform. Of the approximately 370 genotyped donors, 81% were placed in the genetic ancestry cluster associated with self-reported Caucasian donors. Along with the roughly 700-subject first cohort, a separate validation cohort of approximately 110 different subjects was used. Overall study outcomes, separate from this receptor: This cohort had only TCR beta chains sequenced, and the lack of alpha or paired-chain data limited which features could be detected. A later analysis found that TCR association rates varied across HLA loci, with DRB1 alleles showing the most associated TCRs and HLA-C alleles the fewest. Because counts were too low, about 18 rarely observed V segments, including chromosome 9 orphons, were left out of the earlier analysis of 587 of the donors. Specific HLA alleles were associated with 16,951 TCR beta sequences at a false discovery rate of 0.05 in a later analysis. Some IMGT-functional V segments, including TRBV6-2 and TRBV6-3, could not be distinguished by the 87-base-pair reads and were therefore excluded. A later genetic analysis reported fewer N-insertions in productive TCRs among donors in an Asian-associated ancestry cluster than the approximately 670-donor mean. Linkage disequilibrium might explain the correlated functional status among segregating V segments, but an unknown experimental factor could not be ruled out. The sequencing pipeline was judged likely to have produced a cluster of highly shared sequence variants as a technical artifact. The classifier was reported to diagnose cytomegalovirus status with high specificity and sensitivity in both the original cohort and the validation cohort. Strong co-occurrence of HLA alleles, especially DR and DQ, made assigning TCR associations to individual alleles difficult. A later analysis reported that several top co-occurrence clusters appeared linked to parvovirus B19, influenza, CMV and Epstein-Barr virus. Sequencing depth was assumed to be roughly uniform across donors in the presence/absence analyses, though that assumption may not hold. In a later analysis, HLA-associated TCR beta chains were found to be more clonally expanded and to have lower generation probabilities than equally common non-associated chains. In a later genetic analysis, a missense DCLRE1C variant was associated with V-gene and J-gene trimming of TCR beta chains, and the association was replicated in an independent cohort. A later analysis found that most CMV-associated TCR beta chains appeared HLA-restricted, with HLA associations seemingly driven largely by CMV exposure. The authors suggested that the approach could potentially be generalized to other disease states and immunological phenotypes. In an earlier analysis of about 600 of the donors, most TCR beta V segments appeared in productive rearrangements about 87% or about 30% of the time, broadly matching IMGT annotations. For the cohort, immune exposure information was limited to CMV serostatus. In the study, around 160 TCR beta chains were listed as associated with cytomegalovirus. A further reported finding was that TCR beta sequences accurately predicted the HLA-A and HLA-B alleles for most subjects in the first cohort. In vitro tests confirmed that a few of the cytomegalovirus-associated TCR beta chains recognize cytomegalovirus antigens. Most TCR sequences were seen in very few donors, while some public TCRs were found in many individuals. Because HLA typing was missing for some donors at each locus, association tests included only the typed subset.

The cohort was made up of 500 to 800 healthy bone marrow donors. At the time of sampling, all cohort members were nominally healthy, though unrecorded immune exposures were likely present. The donor tested CMV seronegative and was one of the 352 seronegative cohort members. A peripheral blood sample was provided by each donor, and peripheral blood mononuclear cells were used for TCR beta sequencing. Genomic DNA extraction from the blood cell samples was performed with the Qiagen DNeasy Blood Extraction Kit. Regarding this clone: No cognate antigen has been identified for it. No base quality values were provided; no much bigger clone lies one nucleotide off.

CDR1 and CDR2, looked up from the germline V gene, are SNHLY and FYNNEI. The junction shows trimming of 5 bases on V and 3 bases on J, plus 12 bases between the germline ends. The cysteine opens and the phenylalanine closes a CDR3 of 14 amino acids. The only DNA kept is the CDR3, 42 bases in frame from the first base. Receptor amplification or capture employed the immunoSEQ multiplex PCR assay. A mixture of 60 forward primers for TCR Vbeta segments and 13 reverse primers for TCR Jbeta segments was used in the multiplex PCR. The CDR3 region of rearranged TCR beta genes was amplified from genomic DNA by a multiplex PCR assay. On the Illumina HiSeq System, the amplified TCR beta libraries were sequenced as 87-base-pair reads. The original pipeline was this. Across the 500 to 750 repertoires, a later analysis counted tens of millions of unique TCR beta chains, roughly 11 million of which were shared by at least two donors. Raw reads were error-corrected and collapsed into unique sequences with a nearest-neighbor algorithm that merged closely related sequences to remove PCR and sequencing errors. CDR3 sequences were aligned to IMGT reference sequences to assign V, D and J gene segments. Each retained sequence needed at least a six-nucleotide match to both a V gene segment and a J gene segment. A rearrangement was called productive if the CDR3 had no stop codons and remained in frame with V and J, and every other rearrangement was called non-productive. CDR3 was defined according to IMGT convention as the region running from the second conserved V-encoded cysteine to the conserved J-encoded phenylalanine. In an earlier analysis of around 600 of the donors, sequences lacking an unambiguous match to a single V gene segment were excluded. In an earlier analysis of some 590 of the donors, a V segment was called functional when productive rearrangements were above 56.7%, and segregating when the standard deviation between donors exceeded 5%. A statistical classification framework was developed to diagnose cytomegalovirus status using the catalog of TCR beta chain sequences. In a later analysis, TCR nucleotide sequences were compared against IMGT/GENE-DB human TR gene sequences so that V and J genes could be assigned. In a later analysis, CDR3 sequences and most-parsimonious VDJ recombination scenarios were assigned using the TCRdist pipeline. In a later analysis, each TCR beta chain was defined by its CDR3 amino acid sequence together with its V-gene family, and reads without a unique V-gene family were excluded. To address suspected cross-contamination and a sequencing artifact, a later analysis removed 592 highly shared, low-generation-probability nucleotide sequences. A later analysis calculated a clonal expansion index for each public chain from normalized within-repertoire ranks of inferred template counts. Generation probabilities in a later analysis came from a VDJ recombination model fitted to out-of-frame rearrangements, and those results were checked against IGoR. In a later analysis, TCR-TCR, TCR-HLA and TCR-CMV co-occurrence was scored with hypergeometric tests, and a repertoire-size bias correction was applied to TCR pairs. A later analysis estimated false discovery rates by permuting HLA or CMV assignments 20 times. In a later analysis, co-occurring TCRs were grouped with DBSCAN, and TCRdist sequence similarity was added when clustering was performed within HLA-allele-positive subsets. Co-occurrence clustering excluded repertoires with fewer than 30,000 or more than 120,000 public chains, plus five with anomalous nucleotide sharing. TCRdb limited this immuneACCESS table to in-frame rearrangements with V and J called. A share of clones is missing; checked studies link under half to unresolved V genes, and the rest is unexplained. V and J calls and clone size are as listed in that table; D and trimming were resolved from the DNA. In this sample the table shows over 100,000 clones, about 61% of which occur a single time. 2% to 3% of the sample is held by the ten biggest clonotypes.

This receptor was obtained from a middle-aged woman in good health and CMV-seronegative. The sequence joins TRBV2 to TRBJ2-3; TRBD2 might be the D gene, on 6 matching bases. The specimen sequenced was PBMCs. The CDR3 protein is CASSLGRGTDTQYF. The sequenced DNA is TGTGCCAGCAGTCTTGGACGGGGGACAGATACGCAGTATTTT.